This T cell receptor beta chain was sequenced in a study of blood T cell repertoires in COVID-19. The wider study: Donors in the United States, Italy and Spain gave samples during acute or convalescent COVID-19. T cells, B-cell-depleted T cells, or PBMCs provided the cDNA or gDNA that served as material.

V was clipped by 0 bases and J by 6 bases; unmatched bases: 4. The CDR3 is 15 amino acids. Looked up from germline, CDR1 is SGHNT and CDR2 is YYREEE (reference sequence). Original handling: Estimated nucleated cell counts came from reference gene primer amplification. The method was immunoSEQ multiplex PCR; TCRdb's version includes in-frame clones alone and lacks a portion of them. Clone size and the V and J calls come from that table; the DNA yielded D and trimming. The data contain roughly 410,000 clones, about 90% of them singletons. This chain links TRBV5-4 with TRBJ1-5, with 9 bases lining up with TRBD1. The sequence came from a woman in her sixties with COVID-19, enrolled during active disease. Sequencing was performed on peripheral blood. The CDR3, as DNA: TGTGCCAGCAGCTTGGACAGGGGGCCTTTTCAGCCCCAGCATTTT. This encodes CASSLDRGPFQPQHF.